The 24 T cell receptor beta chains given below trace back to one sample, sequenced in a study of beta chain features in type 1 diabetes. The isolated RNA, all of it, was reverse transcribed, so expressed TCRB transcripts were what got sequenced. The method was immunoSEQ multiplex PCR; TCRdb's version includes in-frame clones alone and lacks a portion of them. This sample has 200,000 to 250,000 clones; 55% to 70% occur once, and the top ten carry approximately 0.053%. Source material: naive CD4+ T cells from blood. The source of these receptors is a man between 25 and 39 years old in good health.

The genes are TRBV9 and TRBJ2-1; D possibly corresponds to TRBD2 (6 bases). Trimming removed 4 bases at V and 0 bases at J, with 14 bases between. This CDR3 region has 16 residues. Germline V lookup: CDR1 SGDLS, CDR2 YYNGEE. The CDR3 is CASSYRSGSSYNEQFF. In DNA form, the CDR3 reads TGTGCCAGCAGCTATCGTAGCGGAAGCTCCTACAATGAGCAGTTCTTC.

The CDR3 DNA sequence: TGTGCCTTGGGGACAGGCAAAAACACTGAAGCTTTCTTT. Its translation: CALGTGKNTEAFF. The chain recombines TRBV30 with TRBJ1-1; 8 positions match TRBD1. Losses at the gene ends were 7 bases for V and 2 bases for J; bases not matched to a gene: 6. Germline V gives CDR1 GTSNPN, CDR2 SVGIG (reference sequence). This CDR3 region has 13 residues.

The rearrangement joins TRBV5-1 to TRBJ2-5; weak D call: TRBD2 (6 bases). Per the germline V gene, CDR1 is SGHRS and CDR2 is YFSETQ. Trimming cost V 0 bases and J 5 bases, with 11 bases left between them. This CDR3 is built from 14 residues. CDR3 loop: CASSLGASEETQYF. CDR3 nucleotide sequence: TGCGCCAGCAGCTTGGGTGCTAGCGAGGAGACCCAGTACTTC.

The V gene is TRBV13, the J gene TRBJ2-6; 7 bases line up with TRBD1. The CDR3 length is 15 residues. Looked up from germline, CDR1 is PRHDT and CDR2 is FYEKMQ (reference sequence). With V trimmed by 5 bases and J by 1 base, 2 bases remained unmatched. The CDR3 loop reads CASSPRGSGANVLTF. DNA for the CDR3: TGTGCCAGCAGCCCCAGGGGGTCTGGGGCCAACGTCCTGACTTTC.

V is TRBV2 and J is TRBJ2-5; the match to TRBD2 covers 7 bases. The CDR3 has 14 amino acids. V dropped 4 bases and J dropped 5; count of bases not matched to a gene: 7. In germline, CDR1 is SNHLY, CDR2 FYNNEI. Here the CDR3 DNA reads TGTGCCAGCAGTGGGGTACTAGCGTTTGAGACCCAGTACTTC. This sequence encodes CASSGVLAFETQYF.

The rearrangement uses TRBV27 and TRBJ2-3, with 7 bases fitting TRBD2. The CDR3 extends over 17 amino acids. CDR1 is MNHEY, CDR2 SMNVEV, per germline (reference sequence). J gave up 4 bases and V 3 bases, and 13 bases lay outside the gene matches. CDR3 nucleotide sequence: TGTGCCAGCAGTTTTTCAGCTGGGAGGGACGGGGCAGATACGCAGTATTTT. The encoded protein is CASSFSAGRDGADTQYF.

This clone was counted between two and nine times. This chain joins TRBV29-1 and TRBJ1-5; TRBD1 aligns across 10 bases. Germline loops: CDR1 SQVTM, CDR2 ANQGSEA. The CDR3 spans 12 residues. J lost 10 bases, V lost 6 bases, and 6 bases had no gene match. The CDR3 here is CSVKTGGTPQHF. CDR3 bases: TGCAGCGTGAAGACAGGGGGCACACCCCAGCATTTT.

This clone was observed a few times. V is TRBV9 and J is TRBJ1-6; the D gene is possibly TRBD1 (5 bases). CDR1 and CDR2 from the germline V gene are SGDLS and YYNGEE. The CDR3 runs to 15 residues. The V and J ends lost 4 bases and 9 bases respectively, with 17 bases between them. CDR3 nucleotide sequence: TGTGCCAGCAGCCCAGGGCCTTTCGGCGGTTCACCCCTCCACTTT. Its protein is CASSPGPFGGSPLHF. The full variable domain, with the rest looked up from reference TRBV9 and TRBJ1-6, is DSGVTQTPKHLITATGQRVTLRCSPRSGDLSVYWYQQSLDQGLQFLIQYYNGEERAKGNILERFSAQQFPDLHSELNLSSLELGDSALYFCASSPGPFGGSPLHFGNGTRLTVT.

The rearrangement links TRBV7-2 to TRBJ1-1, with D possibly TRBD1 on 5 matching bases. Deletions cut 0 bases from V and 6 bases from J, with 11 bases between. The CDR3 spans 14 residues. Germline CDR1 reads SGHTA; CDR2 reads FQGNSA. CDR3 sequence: CASSLAQAGSEAFF. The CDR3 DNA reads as TGTGCCAGCAGCTTAGCACAGGCCGGGTCTGAAGCTTTCTTT.

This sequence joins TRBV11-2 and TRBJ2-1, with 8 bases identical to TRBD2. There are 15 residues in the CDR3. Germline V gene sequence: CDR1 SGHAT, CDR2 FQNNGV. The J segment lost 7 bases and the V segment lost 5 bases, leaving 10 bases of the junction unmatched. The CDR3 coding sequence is TGTGCCAGCAGCCCTTCGCCTACTAGCGGAAATGAGCAGTTCTTC. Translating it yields CASSPSPTSGNEQFF.

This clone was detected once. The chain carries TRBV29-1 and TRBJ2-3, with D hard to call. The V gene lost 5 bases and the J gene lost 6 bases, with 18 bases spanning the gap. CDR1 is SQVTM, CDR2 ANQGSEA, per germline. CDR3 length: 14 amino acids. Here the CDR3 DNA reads TGCAGCGTTTTACGTTCTACCCTCGGGGATACGCAGTATTTT. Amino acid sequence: CSVLRSTLGDTQYF.

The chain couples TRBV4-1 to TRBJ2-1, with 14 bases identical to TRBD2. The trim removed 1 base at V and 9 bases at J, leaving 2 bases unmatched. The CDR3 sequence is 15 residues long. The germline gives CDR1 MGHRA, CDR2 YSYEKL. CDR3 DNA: TGCGCCAGCAGCCAAGGACTAGCGGGAGGGGGTGAGCAGTTCTTC. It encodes CASSQGLAGGGEQFF.

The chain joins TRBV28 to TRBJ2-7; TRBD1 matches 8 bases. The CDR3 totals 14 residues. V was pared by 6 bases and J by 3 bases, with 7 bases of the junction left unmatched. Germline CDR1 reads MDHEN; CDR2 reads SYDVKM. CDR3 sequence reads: CASSTDRGHYEQYF. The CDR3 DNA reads TGTGCCAGCAGCACCGACAGGGGACACTACGAGCAGTACTTC.

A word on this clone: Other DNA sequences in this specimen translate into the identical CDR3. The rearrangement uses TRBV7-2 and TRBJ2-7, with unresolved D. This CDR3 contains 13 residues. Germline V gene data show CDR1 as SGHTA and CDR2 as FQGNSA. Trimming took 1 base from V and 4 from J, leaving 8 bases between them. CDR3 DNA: TGTGCCAGCAGCTTAGGGGTTGCATACGAGCAGTACTTC. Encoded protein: CASSLGVAYEQYF.

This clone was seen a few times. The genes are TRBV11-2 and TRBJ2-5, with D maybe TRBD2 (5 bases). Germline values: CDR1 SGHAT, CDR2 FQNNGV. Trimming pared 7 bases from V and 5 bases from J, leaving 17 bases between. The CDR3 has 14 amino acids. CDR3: CASKVLASRETQYF. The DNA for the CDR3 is TGTGCCAGCAAGGTCCTAGCCTCACGTGAGACCCAGTACTTC.

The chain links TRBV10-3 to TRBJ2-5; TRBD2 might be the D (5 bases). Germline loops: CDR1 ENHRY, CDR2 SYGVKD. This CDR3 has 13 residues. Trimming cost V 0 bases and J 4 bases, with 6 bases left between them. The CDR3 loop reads CAISESAGETQYF. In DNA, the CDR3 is TGTGCCATCAGTGAGTCTGCGGGAGAGACCCAGTACTTC.

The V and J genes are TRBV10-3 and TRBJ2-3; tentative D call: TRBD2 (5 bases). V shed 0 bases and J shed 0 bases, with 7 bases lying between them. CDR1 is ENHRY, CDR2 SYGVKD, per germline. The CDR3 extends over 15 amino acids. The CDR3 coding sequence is TGTGCCATCAGTGAGTCGGAGGCGAGCACAGATACGCAGTATTTT. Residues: CAISESEASTDTQYF.

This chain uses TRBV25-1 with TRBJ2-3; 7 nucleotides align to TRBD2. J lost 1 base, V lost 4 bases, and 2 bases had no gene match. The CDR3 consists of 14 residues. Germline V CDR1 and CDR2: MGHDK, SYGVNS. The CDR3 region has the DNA TGTGCCAGCAGTGGAGGACTAGGCACAGATACGCAGTATTTT. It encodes CASSGGLGTDTQYF.

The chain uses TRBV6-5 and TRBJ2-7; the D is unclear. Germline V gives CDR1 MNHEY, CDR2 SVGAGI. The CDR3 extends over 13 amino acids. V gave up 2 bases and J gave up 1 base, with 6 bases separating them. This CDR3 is CASSYSTSYEQYF. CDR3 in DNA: TGTGCCAGCAGTTACAGTACGTCCTACGAGCAGTACTTC.

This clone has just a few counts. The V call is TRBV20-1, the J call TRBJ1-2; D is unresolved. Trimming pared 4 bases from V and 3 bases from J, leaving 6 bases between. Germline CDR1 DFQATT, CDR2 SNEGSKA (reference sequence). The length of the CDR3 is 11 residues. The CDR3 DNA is TGCAGTGCTACAGGAGACTATGGCTACACCTTC. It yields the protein CSATGDYGYTF.

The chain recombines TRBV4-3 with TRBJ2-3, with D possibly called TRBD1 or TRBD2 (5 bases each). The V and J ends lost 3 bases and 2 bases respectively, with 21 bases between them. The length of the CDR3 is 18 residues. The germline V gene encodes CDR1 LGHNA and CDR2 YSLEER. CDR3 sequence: CASSQGPLAYFPTDTQYF. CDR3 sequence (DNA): TGCGCCAGCAGCCAGGGACCGTTGGCCTATTTCCCCACAGATACGCAGTATTTT.

CDR3 sequence (DNA): TGTGCCTGGAGTGTATTAGTACAGAAAGAGACCCAGTACTTC. Amino acids: CAWSVLVQKETQYF. This chain joins TRBV30 and TRBJ2-5, with unresolved D. The germline gives CDR1 GTSNPN, CDR2 SVGIG (reference sequence). V lost 0 bases to trimming and J lost 3 bases, with 11 bases between them. CDR3 length: 14 residues.

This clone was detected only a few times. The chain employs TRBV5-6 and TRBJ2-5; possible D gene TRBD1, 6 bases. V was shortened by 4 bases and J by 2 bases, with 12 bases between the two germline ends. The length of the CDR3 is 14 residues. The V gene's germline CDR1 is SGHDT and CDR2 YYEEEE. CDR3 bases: TGTGCCAGCAGCAGGGGACAAAGTCAAGAGACCCAGTACTTC. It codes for CASSRGQSQETQYF. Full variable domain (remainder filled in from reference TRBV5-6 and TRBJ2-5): DAGVTQSPTHLIKTRGQQVTLRCSPKSGHDTVSWYQQALGQGPQFIFQYYEEEERQRGNFPDRFSGHQFPNYSSELNVNALLLGDSALYLCASSRGQSQETQYFGPGTRLLVL.

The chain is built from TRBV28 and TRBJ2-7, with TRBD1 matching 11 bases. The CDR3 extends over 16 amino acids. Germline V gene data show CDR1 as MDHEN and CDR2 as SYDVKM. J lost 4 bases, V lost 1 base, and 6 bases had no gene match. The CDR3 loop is CASSLYYGQGAYEQYF. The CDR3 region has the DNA TGTGCCAGCAGTTTATATTACGGACAGGGGGCTTACGAGCAGTACTTC.